A selection of T cell receptor beta chains follows, all from one sample in a study of blood T cell repertoires in COVID-19. The protocol was immunoSEQ multiplex PCR, while the TCRdb copy is restricted to in-frame clones and leaves out a portion. The data show 77,000 or so clones, about four fifths seen once. Sequenced input: peripheral blood. The receptors come from an elderly woman with active or convalescent COVID-19. Both conserved end residues are part of each CDR3. A D gene is named only where the DNA matches it firmly. Rows may omit the clone size; those that give it use once, few, many or a size class.

size	length	V	D	J	CDR3	DNA
.	17	TRBV28	TRBD2	TRBJ2-5	CASSFASGDISGETQYF	TGTGCCAGCAGTTTCGCTAGCGGGGACATCTCCGGCGAGACCCAGTACTTC
.	14	TRBV19	TRBD1	TRBJ2-5	CASSLDRVGETQYF	TGTGCCAGTAGCCTGGACAGGGTGGGTGAGACCCAGTACTTC
few	17	TRBV4-3	.	TRBJ2-3	CASSQGPPGDRTDTQYF	TGCGCCAGCAGCCAAGGTCCCCCGGGGGACCGCACAGATACGCAGTATTTT
.	11	TRBV2	.	TRBJ2-7	CASSDGVGQYF	TGTGCCAGCAGTGACGGGGTCGGGCAGTACTTC
.	14	TRBV6-2/TRBV6-3	.	TRBJ2-1	CASSAGLTHVEQFF	TGTGCCAGCAGTGCAGGGCTAACCCACGTTGAGCAGTTCTTC
.	14	TRBV5-4	TRBD1	TRBJ1-1	CASSGQGVFTEAFF	TGTGCCAGCTCGGGACAGGGGGTTTTCACTGAAGCTTTCTTT
.	14	TRBV10-2	.	TRBJ2-1	CASSESYREGEQFF	TGCGCCAGCAGTGAGTCTTACAGGGAAGGTGAGCAGTTCTTC
.	14	TRBV2	TRBD1	TRBJ1-2	CASSALTGGHGYTF	TGTGCCAGCAGTGCGTTGACAGGGGGCCATGGCTACACCTTC
.	15	TRBV5-1	.	TRBJ2-2	CASSTGLANTGELFF	TGCGCCAGCAGCACGGGGTTGGCGAACACCGGGGAGCTGTTTTTT
.	15	TRBV5-4	.	TRBJ2-3	CASSSQVLSTDTQYF	TGTGCCAGCAGCTCACAGGTATTGAGCACAGATACGCAGTATTTT
.	13	TRBV6-5	.	TRBJ1-1	CASSSGENTEAFF	TGTGCCAGCAGCTCAGGGGAAAACACTGAAGCTTTCTTT
.	14	TRBV14	TRBD1	TRBJ1-1	CASSPTGIWTEAFF	TGTGCCAGCAGCCCGACAGGGATTTGGACTGAAGCTTTCTTT
.	16	TRBV14	.	TRBJ1-6	CASSLLKGYRNSPLHF	TGTGCCAGCAGCCTCTTAAAGGGGTATCGGAATTCACCCCTCCACTTT
.	16	TRBV5-6	.	TRBJ1-1	CASSLAGVPYNTEAFF	TGTGCCAGCAGCTTGGCGGGGGTCCCATATAACACTGAAGCTTTCTTT
few	19	TRBV18	.	TRBJ1-3	CASSPLPPHPGSSGNTIYF	TGTGCCAGCTCACCACTCCCCCCCCATCCGGGGAGCTCTGGAAACACCATATATTTT
.	13	TRBV10-3	TRBD1	TRBJ1-2	CAIMTGEDYGYTF	TGTGCCATCATGACAGGGGAGGACTATGGCTACACCTTC
.	18	TRBV6-2/TRBV6-3	TRBD2	TRBJ2-1	CASSPRAGGPRYQDEQFF	TGTGCCAGCAGCCCTCGGGCGGGGGGGCCTCGGTATCAGGATGAGCAGTTCTTC
.	13	TRBV12-3/TRBV12-4	TRBD2	TRBJ2-7	CASRGLAGEQLYF	TGTGCCAGCCGAGGACTAGCGGGGGAGCAGCTCTACTTC
.	14	TRBV15	TRBD1	TRBJ2-7	CATSTRTGPYEQYF	TGTGCCACCAGCACTCGGACAGGGCCGTACGAGCAGTACTTC
few	15	TRBV7-9	.	TRBJ1-4	CASSDSDRLGEKLFF	TGTGCCAGCAGCGATTCTGACAGGTTAGGAGAAAAACTGTTTTTT
.	14	TRBV30	TRBD1	TRBJ1-6	CAWSVGTGESPLHF	TGTGCCTGGAGTGTGGGGACAGGAGAATCACCCCTCCACTTT
.	15	TRBV5-8	TRBD1	TRBJ1-4	CASSLEGATNEKLFF	TGTGCCAGCAGCTTGGAGGGGGCCACTAATGAAAAACTGTTTTTT
once	15	TRBV7-2	.	TRBJ1-1	CASSLSADMNTEAFF	TGTGCCAGCAGCTTATCAGCAGACATGAACACTGAAGCTTTCTTT
once	14	TRBV18	.	TRBJ1-4	CASSPTATNEKLFF	TGTGCCAGCTCACCGACAGCAACTAATGAAAAACTGTTTTTT
few	15	TRBV7-2	TRBD1	TRBJ1-2	CASSPRTGEGYGYTF	TGTGCCAGCAGCCCTCGGACAGGGGAAGGCTATGGCTACACCTTC
.	14	TRBV5-4	TRBD1	TRBJ1-4	CASSPDRGGEKLFF	TGTGCCAGCAGCCCGGACAGGGGCGGAGAAAAACTGTTTTTT
.	14	TRBV7-2	.	TRBJ1-1	CASSHSSQNTEAFF	TGTGCCAGCAGTCATAGCAGCCAGAACACTGAAGCTTTCTTT
once	16	TRBV4-3	.	TRBJ1-2	CASSQGGGPTNYGYTF	TGCGCCAGCAGCCAAGGGGGCGGCCCGACTAACTATGGCTACACCTTC
.	13	TRBV5-4	TRBD1	TRBJ1-2	CASSSDRAPGYTF	TGTGCCAGCAGCTCTGACAGGGCCCCGGGCTACACCTTC
.	14	TRBV30	.	TRBJ1-2	CAWRGAGQNYGYTF	TGTGCCTGGAGAGGTGCGGGGCAGAATTATGGCTACACCTTC
.	13	TRBV6-5	.	TRBJ2-2	CASCPSRSGELFF	TGTGCCAGCTGTCCTAGCCGGTCCGGGGAGCTGTTTTTT
.	15	TRBV7-2	.	TRBJ1-2	CASSLVSPVNYGYTF	TGTGCCAGCAGCTTAGTCTCCCCAGTTAACTATGGCTACACCTTC
.	17	TRBV6-1	TRBD2	TRBJ2-5	CASSEEKNSGGRETQYF	TGTGCCAGCAGTGAAGAAAAAAATAGCGGGGGCCGAGAGACCCAGTACTTC
.	14	TRBV9	.	TRBJ1-2	CASSVEGANYGYTF	TGTGCCAGCAGCGTAGAAGGGGCTAACTATGGCTACACCTTC
.	15	TRBV29-1	TRBD1	TRBJ2-2	CSVEETGEGTGELFF	TGCAGCGTTGAAGAAACAGGGGAAGGAACCGGGGAGCTGTTTTTT
.	10	TRBV6-6	.	TRBJ2-1	CASRGHEQFF	TGTGCCAGCAGGGGGCACGAGCAGTTCTTC
.	15	TRBV7-9	TRBD1	TRBJ1-2	CASSFYETGASGYTF	TGTGCCAGCAGCTTTTACGAGACAGGGGCGTCTGGCTACACCTTC
.	14	TRBV9	TRBD1	TRBJ1-1	CASSAGQENTEAFF	TGTGCCAGCAGCGCCGGACAGGAGAACACTGAAGCTTTCTTT
few	14	TRBV3-1/TRBV3-2	TRBD1	TRBJ2-7	CASSLGQDPYEQYF	TGTGCCAGCAGCCTCGGACAGGACCCCTACGAGCAGTACTTC
few	16	TRBV19	TRBD1	TRBJ1-5	CASTLGTGLSNQPQHF	TGTGCCAGTACCCTCGGGACAGGGCTTAGCAATCAGCCCCAGCATTTT
.	16	TRBV4-3	.	TRBJ2-7	CASSQDNSGFSYEQYF	TGCGCCAGCAGCCAAGACAACTCGGGATTCTCCTACGAGCAGTACTTC
.	14	TRBV7-8	TRBD1	TRBJ1-2	CASSSPGQGSGYTF	TGTGCCAGCAGCTCACCGGGACAGGGGTCTGGCTACACCTTC
.	11	TRBV7-2	.	TRBJ1-2	CASTVDYGYTF	TGTGCCAGCACGGTAGACTATGGCTACACCTTC
.	13	TRBV12-3/TRBV12-4	.	TRBJ1-3	CASSLGTVNTIYF	TGTGCCAGCAGTTTGGGTACAGTCAACACCATATATTTT
.	17	TRBV5-1	.	TRBJ1-2	CASSPGGWGTFNYGYTF	TGCGCCAGCAGCCCAGGAGGTTGGGGAACATTTAACTATGGCTACACCTTC
.	14	TRBV6-5	TRBD1	TRBJ2-7	CASTPGDRGLEQYF	TGTGCCAGCACCCCAGGGGACAGGGGGCTTGAGCAGTACTTC
.	15	TRBV7-2	.	TRBJ2-5	CASSPAGRTQETQYF	TGTGCCAGCAGCCCCGCAGGGCGGACCCAAGAGACCCAGTACTTC
.	15	TRBV6-1	.	TRBJ2-7	CASSEIGTSLYEQYF	TGTGCCAGCAGTGAAATCGGGACAAGCCTCTACGAGCAGTACTTC
.	13	TRBV11-3	.	TRBJ1-1	CASSPTPNTEAFF	TGTGCCAGCAGCCCAACACCGAACACTGAAGCTTTCTTT
.	15	TRBV5-4	.	TRBJ2-3	CASSSQRRDTDTQYF	TGTGCCAGCAGCTCCCAGCGGCGAGACACAGATACGCAGTATTTT